Detailed here is one T cell receptor (beta chain). The antigen remains undetermined. The data belong to a study of T-cell memory formation after mild COVID-19. The study's findings and limits: Whereas later expanders leaned CD4+, clones contracting day 15 to 85 showed a balanced CD4/CD8 makeup.

V dropped 5 bases and J dropped 6 bases, with 20 bases sitting between them. CDR1 and CDR2 from the germline V gene are SGHTA and FQGNSA. CDR3 length equals 16 residues. Using its own MiXCR run on the 5' RACE reads, TCRdb lists one record per CDR3 protein. The repertoire holds about 340,000 distinct CDR3 sequences, with 20% as singletons. The rearrangement links TRBV7-2 to TRBJ2-1; possibly TRBD1 for D (5 bases). Sequencing was performed on PBMCs or a T cell subset sorted from them (not recorded which). The receptor was isolated from a man aged 18 to 29 who had mild COVID-19 (a few samples of this study predate the infection). Cell type and time point are not known. The CDR3 DNA follows: TGTGCCAGCAGCGGCTGGGGCACAGTGTATAGCAATGAGCAGTTCTTC. Its translation is CASSGWGTVYSNEQFF.